Below are 27 T cell receptor beta chains sequenced from a single sample in a study of OX40 agonist ivuxolimab in advanced cancers. This table comes from immunoSEQ multiplex PCR, and its TCRdb copy is limited to in-frame clones, with some not included. This table holds approximately 38,000 clones, roughly 90% found once. The specimen was CD4+ or CD8+ T cells sorted from blood, collected in a trial of the OX40 agonist ivuxolimab. These receptors all stem from an adult with an advanced solid tumor such as melanoma, head and neck, liver or kidney cancer.

CDR3 sequence: CAIIPGRYYEQYF. The DNA of the CDR3 is TGTGCCATTATCCCTGGACGGTACTACGAGCAGTACTTC. The chain is built from TRBV2 and TRBJ2-7; D is unclear. Trimming cost V 10 bases and J 3 bases, with 16 bases left between them. CDR3 length: 13 residues. Germline CDR1 is SNHLY and CDR2 is FYNNEI.

The rearrangement uses TRBV28 and TRBJ1-4; D uncertain. The V gene's germline CDR1 is MDHEN and CDR2 SYDVKM. CDR3 size: 12 residues. This CDR3 reads CAARVPNEKLFF. The CDR3 nucleotides are TGTGCGGCACGCGTACCTAATGAAAAACTGTTTTTT.

This clone was observed a handful of times. The gene calls are TRBV6-1 and TRBJ2-3; D call uncertain. The CDR3 is 15 residues long. Trimming shortened V by 2 bases and J by 3 bases, and 12 bases separated the two germline ends. Germline V gives CDR1 MNHNS, CDR2 SASEGT. CDR3 residues: CASSEISVATDTQYF. For the CDR3, the DNA is TGTGCCAGCAGTGAAATCAGCGTGGCAACAGATACGCAGTATTTT.

The gene calls are TRBV7-2 and TRBJ1-1; D possibly corresponds to TRBD1 (6 bases). Germline CDR1 and CDR2: SGHTA and FQGNSA. Trimming took off 2 bases at V and 6 bases at J, with 16 bases between the two ends. The CDR3 consists of 15 residues. The CDR3 loop is CASSLITGQIAEAFF. The CDR3 nucleotides are TGTGCCAGCAGCTTAATAACAGGACAGATCGCTGAAGCTTTCTTT.

This clone has a single count. The rearrangement uses TRBV7-2 and TRBJ2-3; TRBD2 agrees at 7 bases. Germline V gene lookup returns CDR1 SGHTA and CDR2 FQGNSA. This CDR3 is 14 amino acids long. V shed 3 bases, J shed 6 bases, and the junction held 6 bases outside the gene matches. The CDR3 protein is CASSFVAGADTQYF. DNA for the CDR3: TGTGCCAGCAGCTTCGTTGCGGGAGCGGATACGCAGTATTTT.

J is TRBJ1-1 and V is TRBV27; 8 bases match TRBD1. Germline-derived CDR1 and CDR2 are MNHEY and SMNVEV (reference sequence). V dropped 3 bases and J dropped 10; count of bases not matched to a gene: 7. This CDR3 contains 13 residues. The CDR3 reads CASSFSTGAAAFF. For the CDR3, the DNA is TGTGCCAGCAGTTTTTCGACAGGGGCGGCAGCTTTCTTT.

This clone was seen a few times. CDR3 nucleotide sequence: TGTGCCAGCTTCTGGGGGGAGCAGTTCTTC. Protein product: CASFWGEQFF. V gene TRBV2 combines with J gene TRBJ2-1; D may be TRBD1 or TRBD2 (5 bases each). This CDR3 contains 10 residues. Trimming removed 8 bases at V and 10 bases at J, with 9 bases between. The germline V gene encodes CDR1 SNHLY and CDR2 FYNNEI.

V and J are TRBV7-2 and TRBJ1-3; no firm D call. The CDR3 has 16 amino acids. Germline CDR1 and CDR2: SGHTA and FQGNSA. V was cut by 5 bases and J by 4 bases, with 18 bases left in between. CDR3 residues: CASSVASQPLGNTIYF. The CDR3 nucleotides read TGTGCCAGCAGCGTCGCCTCACAACCCCTGGGAAACACCATATATTTT.

The rearrangement uses TRBV7-9 and TRBJ1-6; TRBD1 might be the D (6 bases). CDR1 and CDR2 (germline): SEHNR, FQNEAQ (reference sequence). The CDR3 loop spans 15 amino acids. V lost 4 bases to trimming and J lost 5 bases, with 12 bases between them. CDR3 sequence (DNA): TGTGCCAGCAGCTGGGGAGGGGGAAATAATTCACCCCTCCACTTT. Translating gives CASSWGGGNNSPLHF.

The chain couples TRBV19 to TRBJ2-2; 7 nucleotides line up with TRBD1. V gave up 6 bases and J gave up 5 bases; unmatched junction bases: 9. CDR3 length: 15 residues. Germline CDR1 reads LNHDA; CDR2 reads SQIVND (reference sequence). The CDR3 nucleotides read TGTGCCAGTAGCCCCCGACAGGGCTGGACCGGGGAGCTGTTTTTT. Translation: CASSPRQGWTGELFF.

V and J are TRBV27 and TRBJ2-7, with D possibly being TRBD2 (7 bases). The CDR3 runs to 20 residues. Per germline, CDR1 MNHEY and CDR2 SMNVEV (reference sequence). V was shortened by 6 bases and J by 0 bases, with 30 bases between the two germline ends. CDR3 region: CASSPKGGRASAYSSYEQYF. The CDR3 DNA is TGTGCCAGCAGCCCAAAGGGGGGGCGGGCTTCAGCTTATAGCTCCTACGAGCAGTACTTC.

The V call is TRBV29-1, the J call TRBJ2-5; D is ambiguous. This CDR3 comprises 14 residues. CDR1 is SQVTM and CDR2 is ANQGSEA in the germline V gene. Trimming removed 6 bases from V and 4 bases from J, with 18 bases in between. The CDR3 DNA follows: TGCAGCGTCCCCAAGGCAGGAGATAGAGAGACCCAGTACTTC. Amino acids: CSVPKAGDRETQYF.

The chain employs TRBV27 and TRBJ2-7; 7 bases agree with TRBD1. This CDR3 is built from 13 residues. Unmatched junction bases numbered 1, after V lost 3 bases and J lost 2 bases. Germline-derived CDR1 and CDR2 are MNHEY and SMNVEV (reference sequence). The CDR3 sequence is CASSLGQPYEQYF. The CDR3 bases are TGTGCCAGCAGTTTGGGACAGCCCTACGAGCAGTACTTC.

V and J are TRBV4-2 and TRBJ2-7; 9 bases agree with TRBD2. The CDR3 extends over 14 amino acids. Looked up from germline, CDR1 is LGHNA and CDR2 is YNFKEQ. V lost 8 bases, J lost 3 bases, and 8 bases stayed unmatched. The CDR3 sequence is CASGTLAGNYEQYF. Here the CDR3 DNA reads TGTGCCAGCGGTACTCTAGCGGGAAACTACGAGCAGTACTTC.

CDR3 sequence (DNA): TGCGCCAGCAGCCAACTTGGGACGGATGATTACGAAGCTTTCTTT. This gives the protein CASSQLGTDDYEAFF. V usage is TRBV4-1 and J usage is TRBJ1-1; D is perhaps TRBD1 (5 bases). The CDR3 sequence is 15 residues long. With 2 bases removed from V and 8 bases from J, the gap between germline ends came to 18 bases. The germline V gene encodes CDR1 MGHRA and CDR2 YSYEKL.

This clone was observed once. This chain links TRBV7-8 with TRBJ2-2; 9 nucleotides match TRBD2. Germline values: CDR1 SGHVS, CDR2 FQNEAQ. J lost 7 bases, V lost 5 bases, and 2 bases had no gene match. The CDR3 has 13 amino acids. This CDR3 is CASSLTSGGELFF. The CDR3 DNA sequence: TGTGCCAGCAGCCTGACTAGCGGCGGGGAGCTGTTTTTT.

This chain connects TRBV5-6 to TRBJ1-6; no clear D. Germline CDR1 reads SGHDT; CDR2 reads YYEEEE. CDR3 length: 14 residues. Trimming stripped 2 bases from V and 5 bases from J, with 8 bases between. The CDR3 reads CASSFRSNNSPLHF. CDR3 nucleotides: TGTGCCAGCAGCTTTCGCTCAAATAATTCACCCCTCCACTTT.

This clone has only a few counts. The chain combines TRBV7-9 with TRBJ1-1; no reliable D call. From germline, CDR1 is SEHNR and CDR2 FQNEAQ (reference sequence). Trimming shortened V by 3 bases and J by 3 bases, and 8 bases separated the two germline ends. The CDR3 spans 13 residues. This chain's CDR3 is CASSFGPYTEAFF. DNA of the CDR3: TGTGCCAGCAGCTTCGGACCGTACACTGAAGCTTTCTTT.

This chain links TRBV21-1 with TRBJ1-2. TRBV21-1 is a listed pseudogene. CDR3 length: 13 amino acids. CDR3 DNA sequence: TGTGCCAGCAGCACCATACTTAAAGAGGGCTACACCTTC. Its translation is CASSTILKEGYTF.

The chain recombines TRBV7-9 with TRBJ2-7; a possible D gene is TRBD1 (6 bases). Per germline, CDR1 SEHNR and CDR2 FQNEAQ (reference sequence). Trimming pared 3 bases from V and 5 bases from J, leaving 14 bases between. The CDR3 totals 14 residues. The CDR3 DNA reads as TGTGCCAGCAGCTTTGGGCCCAGGGGTCACGAGCAGTACTTC. Protein sequence: CASSFGPRGHEQYF. The full variable domain, rest sourced from reference TRBV7-9 and TRBJ2-7, is DTGVSQNPRHKITKRGQNVTFRCDPISEHNRLYWYRQTLGQGPEFLTYFQNEAQLEKSRLLSDRFSAERPKGSFSTLEIQRTEQGDSAMYLCASSFGPRGHEQYFGPGTRLTVT.

J is TRBJ2-1 and V is TRBV4-2; TRBD2 matches 10 bases. V dropped 4 bases and J dropped 0; count of bases not matched to a gene: 6. The CDR3 is made up of 17 amino acids. The germline V gene encodes CDR1 LGHNA and CDR2 YNFKEQ. CDR3 loop: CASSPLAGEVSYNEQFF. For the CDR3, the DNA is TGTGCCAGCAGCCCTCTAGCGGGAGAAGTCTCCTACAATGAGCAGTTCTTC.

The CDR3 DNA reads TGTGCCAGCAGCCGCGAAGGGGGGTCCTACGAGCAGTACTTC. Protein: CASSREGGSYEQYF. The chain is built from TRBV9 and TRBJ2-7; D could derive from TRBD1 or TRBD2 (6 bases each). Per germline, CDR1 SGDLS and CDR2 YYNGEE. The CDR3 sequence is 14 residues long. Trimming took off 4 bases at V and 1 base at J, with 12 bases between the two ends.

The chain combines TRBV28 with TRBJ2-5; D is perhaps TRBD1 or TRBD2 (5 bases each). V was shortened by 4 bases and J by 6 bases, with 21 bases between the two germline ends. This CDR3 comprises 16 residues. Germline V gene data show CDR1 as MDHEN and CDR2 as SYDVKM. Here the CDR3 reads CASSSPVGVRRKTQYF. Written as DNA, the CDR3 is TGTGCCAGCAGTTCCCCTGTGGGGGTTAGGAGAAAGACCCAGTACTTC.

The chain has TRBV21-1 and TRBJ1-1; the table names TRBD1, a call not compared with the DNA. TRBV21-1 is recorded as a pseudogene. The CDR3 sequence is 14 residues long. The CDR3: CASSKERRGGGAFF. The CDR3 DNA reads as TGTGCCAGCAGCAAAGAAAGAAGGGGCGGCGGAGCTTTCTTT.

The chain uses TRBV6-5 and TRBJ2-3, with 8 bases lining up with TRBD2. With V trimmed by 5 bases and J by 5 bases, 3 bases remained unmatched. The CDR3 has 13 amino acids. Germline values: CDR1 MNHEY, CDR2 SVGAGI. DNA for the CDR3: TGTGCCAGCAGTGCGACTAGCGAAGATACGCAGTATTTT. This sequence encodes CASSATSEDTQYF.

The chain combines TRBV15 with TRBJ2-7; D possibly corresponds to TRBD2 (7 bases). Germline V gene lookup returns CDR1 LNHNV and CDR2 YYDKDF (reference sequence). This CDR3 region has 17 residues. The ends were cut back, 2 bases at V and 4 bases at J, with 21 bases in the middle. CDR3 sequence (DNA): TGTGCCACCAGCAGAAATCTGGGAGGGGGGTCCAAATACGAGCAGTACTTC. Its protein is CATSRNLGGGSKYEQYF.

This chain links TRBV4-1 with TRBJ2-7; 7 positions agree with TRBD1. The germline CDR1 and CDR2 sequences are MGHRA and YSYEKL. This CDR3 comprises 16 residues. Losses at the gene ends were 4 bases for V and 2 bases for J; bases not matched to a gene: 11. The CDR3 is CASSLFPGDSPYEQYV. The DNA for the CDR3 is TGCGCCAGCAGCCTTTTTCCCGGGGACAGTCCCTACGAGCAGTACGTC.